The rows below give T cell receptor beta chains drawn from one sample of a study of blood T cell repertoires in COVID-19. TCRdb keeps only in-frame clones here, not all; method: immunoSEQ multiplex PCR. The table shows some 120,000 clones, with around 83% occurring only once. The source material was peripheral blood. These receptors were obtained from a man aged 35-49 years with acute or convalescent COVID-19. Each CDR3 is given with its conserved first and last residue. Fields, in order: clone size, V gene, D gene, J gene, CDR3 DNA, CDR3 protein. D genes are given only for firm matches. Only some rows state a clone size, as once, few, many or a class for expanded clones.

>.|TRBV3-1/TRBV3-2|TRBD2|TRBJ2-7
TGTGCCAGCAGCCAAGGACTAGCGGGGGGGCTCGAGCAGTACTTC
CASSQGLAGGLEQYF
>.|TRBV6-5|TRBD1|TRBJ2-7
TGTGCCAGCAGCTTGACCGGGACAGCGAGGGAGCAGTACTTC
CASSLTGTAREQYF
>.|TRBV6-5|.|TRBJ1-2
TGTGCCAGCAGCCCGTTCGGGGGACTATATGGCTACACCTTC
CASSPFGGLYGYTF
>.|TRBV11-2|.|TRBJ1-1
TGTGCCAGCAGCTTAGCACTGGTGAACACTGAAGCTTTCTTT
CASSLALVNTEAFF
>.|TRBV28|.|TRBJ1-6
TGTGCCAGCAGTTCTGGACATATTTCACCCCTCCACTTT
CASSSGHISPLHF
>.|TRBV6-1|TRBD1|TRBJ1-6
TGTGCCAGCAGTGAAGGCGGGACAGGGAATTCACCCCTCCACTTT
CASSEGGTGNSPLHF
>.|TRBV15|TRBD1|TRBJ1-4
TGTGCCACCAGCCGGGACAGGGGGAATGAAAAACTGTTTTTT
CATSRDRGNEKLFF
>.|TRBV7-8|.|TRBJ2-7
TGTGCCAGCAGCTTAGTTGGGCTAGCAGGCGAGCAGTACTTC
CASSLVGLAGEQYF
>once|TRBV6-5|.|TRBJ1-4
TGTGCCAGCAGCCGTTTTGGGGGGGTAGAAGAAAAACTGTTTTTT
CASSRFGGVEEKLFF
>few|TRBV5-1|.|TRBJ1-1
TGCGCCAGCAGCTCCCTTCAGGGAGGAGACACTGAAGCTTTCTTT
CASSSLQGGDTEAFF
>.|TRBV7-9|.|TRBJ2-7
TGTGCCAGCAGCTTAGCGGGTCGGGGAATCTACGAGCAGTACTTC
CASSLAGRGIYEQYF
>.|TRBV7-2|TRBD1|TRBJ2-7
TGTGCCAGCAGCTTAGGCCGGGACAGGAGCTCCTACGAGCAGTACTTC
CASSLGRDRSSYEQYF
>once|TRBV27|.|TRBJ2-3
TGTGCCAGCAGTTTATCCGCGCAGTATTTT
CASSLSAQYF
>.|TRBV5-1|TRBD1|TRBJ1-1
TGCGCCAGCAGCTTTGGCCTTGGACAGGGGAGTGACACTGAAGCTTTCTTT
CASSFGLGQGSDTEAFF
>.|TRBV4-2|.|TRBJ2-2
TGTGCCAGCAGCCAAGATACGAATAGCTTCACCGGGGAGCTGTTTTTT
CASSQDTNSFTGELFF
>.|TRBV5-1|TRBD1|TRBJ2-1
TGCGCCAGCAGCAAAATCACAGGGGGAAGTTCCTACAATGAGCAGTTCTTC
CASSKITGGSSYNEQFF
>.|TRBV5-1|.|TRBJ1-2
TGCGCCAGCAGCCCCAGCCCCCCGACAGGAAACTATGGCTACACCTTC
CASSPSPPTGNYGYTF
>.|TRBV4-2|TRBD1|TRBJ1-2
TGTGCCAGCAGCCGGGACAGGGGGCATGGCTACACCTTC
CASSRDRGHGYTF
>.|TRBV6-1|.|TRBJ2-7
TGTGCCAGCAGTGAAGGACTTAGCTACGAGCAGTACTTC
CASSEGLSYEQYF
>.|TRBV11-2|TRBD1|TRBJ1-2
TGTGCCAGCAGCCCTGTGACAGGGAGCTATGGCTACACCTTC
CASSPVTGSYGYTF
>once|TRBV5-6|TRBD1|TRBJ2-7
TGTGCCAGCAGCTTTGGAGGGACAGGGGGCTACGAGCAGTACTTC
CASSFGGTGGYEQYF
>.|TRBV6-5|TRBD1|TRBJ2-5
TGTGCCAGCAGTCCCACGACAGGGGGTCAAGAGACCCAGTACTTC
CASSPTTGGQETQYF
>.|TRBV29-1|.|TRBJ2-5
TGCAGTGTATCTACCGGGACAATCCAAGAGACCCAGTACTTC
CSVSTGTIQETQYF
>.|TRBV6-5|TRBD2|TRBJ2-7
TGTGCCAGCAGTTCGGGACTAGCGATTTACGAGCAGTACTTC
CASSSGLAIYEQYF
>once|TRBV3-1/TRBV3-2|TRBD2|TRBJ2-1
TGTGCCAGCAGCCCCCGGACTAGCGGGGGGGCAAAGGAGCAGTTCTTC
CASSPRTSGGAKEQFF
>.|TRBV5-1|TRBD1|TRBJ1-1
TGCGCCAGCAGCTGGGGGACAGGCCGAATGAACACTGAAGCTTTCTTT
CASSWGTGRMNTEAFF
>.|TRBV19|TRBD2|TRBJ2-1
TGTGCCAGTAACCGGCGGGAGAGCAATGAGCAGTTCTTC
CASNRRESNEQFF
>.|TRBV6-2/TRBV6-3|TRBD2|TRBJ2-7
TGTGCCAGCAGTTACGGCGGGGGGGCGGGCTACGAGCAGTACTTC
CASSYGGGAGYEQYF
>.|TRBV7-9|.|TRBJ1-4
TGTGCCAGCAGCTTCGGACCGGCTCGGGGGGAAAAACTGTTTTTT
CASSFGPARGEKLFF
>.|TRBV7-3|.|TRBJ1-1
TGTGCCAGCAGCTTAGGAGGGGCGGGGAACACTGAAGCTTTCTTT
CASSLGGAGNTEAFF
>.|TRBV9|TRBD2|TRBJ2-5
TGTGCCAGCAGCGTACAGGGAGGGGAGACCCAGTACTTC
CASSVQGGETQYF
>.|TRBV6-5|TRBD1|TRBJ1-5
TGTGCCAGCAGCGGGACAGGGTGGAATCAGCCCCAGCATTTT
CASSGTGWNQPQHF
>.|TRBV27|TRBD2|TRBJ2-6
TGTGCCAGCTCGGGACTAGCGGGGGCACTTCTTGGGGCCAACGTCCTGACTTTC
CASSGLAGALLGANVLTF
>few|TRBV2|TRBD1|TRBJ2-7
TGTGCCAGCAGTAAGACGGACAGGGAGTCCTACGAGCAGTACTTC
CASSKTDRESYEQYF
>.|TRBV7-9|.|TRBJ2-1
TGTGCCAGCAGCTACCAAGGACTTGTCCATGAGCAGTTCTTC
CASSYQGLVHEQFF
>.|TRBV19|TRBD1|TRBJ2-2
TGTGCCAGTAGATCCGACAGGGTCGCAGGGGAGCTGTTTTTT
CASRSDRVAGELFF
>.|TRBV13|.|TRBJ1-3
TGTGCCAGCAGCTCGATCAGGCTCCTCTCTGGAAACACCATATATTTT
CASSSIRLLSGNTIYF
>.|TRBV20-1|TRBD1|TRBJ2-5
TGCAGTGCTAGAGATCAGGGGGCAGAGTACTTC
CSARDQGAEYF
>.|TRBV2|.|TRBJ2-7
TGTGCCAGCAGTGGAGGCGACGAGCAGTACTTC
CASSGGDEQYF
>.|TRBV7-9|.|TRBJ2-1
TGTGCCATCCCGCGGGACGACTCGGGGTCCTACAATGAGCAGTTCTTC
CAIPRDDSGSYNEQFF
>.|TRBV19|TRBD1|TRBJ1-2
TGTGCCAGTAGTTACCGGGACAGGGGTGGCTACACCTTC
CASSYRDRGGYTF
>once|TRBV30|.|TRBJ1-2
TGTGCCTGGTCCCGACAGGCCTATGGCTACACCTTC
CAWSRQAYGYTF
>.|TRBV4-3|TRBD1|TRBJ1-4
TGCGCCAGCAGCCAAGGGACAGGGGCAAATGAAAAACTGTTTTTT
CASSQGTGANEKLFF
>.|TRBV24-1|.|TRBJ2-7
TGTGCCACCAGCCCAGGGGTGTACTCCTACGAGCAGTACTTC
CATSPGVYSYEQYF
>.|TRBV4-3|TRBD1|TRBJ2-1
TGCGCCAGCAGCCGAGGCAGGGGGCGTGAGCAGTTCTTC
CASSRGRGREQFF